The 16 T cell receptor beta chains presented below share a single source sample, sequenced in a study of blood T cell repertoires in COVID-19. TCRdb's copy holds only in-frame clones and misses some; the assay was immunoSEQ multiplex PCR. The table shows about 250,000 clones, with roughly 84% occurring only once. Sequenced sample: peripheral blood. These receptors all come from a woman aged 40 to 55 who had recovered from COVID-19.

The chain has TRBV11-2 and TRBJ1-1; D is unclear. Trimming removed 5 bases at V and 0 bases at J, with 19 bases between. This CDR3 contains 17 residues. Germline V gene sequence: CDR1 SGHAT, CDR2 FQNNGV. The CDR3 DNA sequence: TGTGCCAGCAGCCCCACGGTCGGCAGCAGGATGAACACTGAAGCTTTCTTT. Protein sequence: CASSPTVGSRMNTEAFF.

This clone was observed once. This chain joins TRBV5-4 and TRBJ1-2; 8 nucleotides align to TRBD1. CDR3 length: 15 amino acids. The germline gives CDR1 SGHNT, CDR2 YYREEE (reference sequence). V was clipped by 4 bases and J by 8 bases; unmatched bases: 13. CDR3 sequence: CASSRAAGGTMGYTF. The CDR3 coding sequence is TGTGCCAGCAGCCGGGCGGCAGGGGGCACTATGGGCTACACCTTC.

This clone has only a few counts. Here the CDR3 DNA reads TGCGCCAGCAGCTTGTCGCGACAGGGGCGCTCTGGAAACACCATATATTTT. Translating gives CASSLSRQGRSGNTIYF. The rearrangement uses TRBV5-1 and TRBJ1-3; TRBD1 aligns across 8 bases. The CDR3 is 17 amino acids. Per the germline V gene, CDR1 is SGHRS and CDR2 is YFSETQ. J was trimmed by 0 bases and V by 1 base; bases with no gene match: 6.

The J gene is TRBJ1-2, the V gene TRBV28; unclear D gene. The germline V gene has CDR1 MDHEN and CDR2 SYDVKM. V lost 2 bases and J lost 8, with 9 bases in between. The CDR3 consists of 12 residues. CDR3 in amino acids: CASSLTGGGYTF. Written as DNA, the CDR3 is TGTGCCAGCAGTTTAACGGGTGGCGGCTACACCTTC.

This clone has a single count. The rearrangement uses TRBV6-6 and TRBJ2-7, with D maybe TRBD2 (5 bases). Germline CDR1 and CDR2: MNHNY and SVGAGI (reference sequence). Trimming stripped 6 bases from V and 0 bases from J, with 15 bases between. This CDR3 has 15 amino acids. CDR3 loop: CASRTPDGDSYEQYF. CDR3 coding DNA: TGTGCCAGCAGGACACCAGACGGGGACTCCTACGAGCAGTACTTC.

CDR3 bases: TGTGCCAGCAGCTTTGCCAGCGGCGAGCAGTACTTC. This codes for CASSFASGEQYF. The rearrangement uses TRBV7-9 and TRBJ2-7; a possible D gene is TRBD2 (5 bases). This CDR3 is built from 12 residues. Germline CDR1 and CDR2: SEHNR and FQNEAQ (reference sequence). V lost 3 bases to trimming and J lost 6 bases, with 9 bases between them.

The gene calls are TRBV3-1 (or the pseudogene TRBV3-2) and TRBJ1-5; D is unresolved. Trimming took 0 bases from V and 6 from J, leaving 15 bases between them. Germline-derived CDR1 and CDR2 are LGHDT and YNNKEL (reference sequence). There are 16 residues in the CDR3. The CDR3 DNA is TGTGCCAGCAGCCAAGATCACGGGATGGGTAGTCAGCCCCAGCATTTT. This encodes CASSQDHGMGSQPQHF.

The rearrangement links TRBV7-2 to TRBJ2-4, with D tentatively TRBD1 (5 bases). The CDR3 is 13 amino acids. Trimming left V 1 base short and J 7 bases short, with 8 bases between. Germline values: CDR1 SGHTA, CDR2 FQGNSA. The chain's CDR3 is CASSLGGENIQYF. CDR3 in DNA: TGTGCCAGCAGCTTAGGGGGCGAGAACATTCAGTACTTC.

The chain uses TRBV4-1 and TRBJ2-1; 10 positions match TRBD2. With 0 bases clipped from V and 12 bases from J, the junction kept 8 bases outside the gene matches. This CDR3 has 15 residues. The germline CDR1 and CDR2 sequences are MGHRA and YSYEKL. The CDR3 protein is CASSQDALAGQRQFF. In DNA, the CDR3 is TGCGCCAGCAGCCAAGATGCACTAGCGGGACAAAGGCAGTTCTTC.

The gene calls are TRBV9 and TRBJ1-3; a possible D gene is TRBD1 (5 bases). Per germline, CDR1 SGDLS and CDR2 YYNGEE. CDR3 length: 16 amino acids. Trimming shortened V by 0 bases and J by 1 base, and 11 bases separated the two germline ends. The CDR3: CASSVGQGPSGNTIYF. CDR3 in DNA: TGTGCCAGCAGCGTAGGCCAGGGCCCTTCTGGAAACACCATATATTTT.

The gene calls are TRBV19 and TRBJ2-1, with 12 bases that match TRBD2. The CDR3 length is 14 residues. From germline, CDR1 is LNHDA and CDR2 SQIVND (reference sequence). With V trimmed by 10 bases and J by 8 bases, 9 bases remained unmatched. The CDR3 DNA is TGTGCCACTAGGACTAGCGGGAAGCGGGATGAGCAGTTCTTC. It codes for CATRTSGKRDEQFF.

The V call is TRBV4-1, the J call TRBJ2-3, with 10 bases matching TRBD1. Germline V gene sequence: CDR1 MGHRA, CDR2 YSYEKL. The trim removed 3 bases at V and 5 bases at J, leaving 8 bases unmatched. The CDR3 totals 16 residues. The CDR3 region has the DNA TGCGCCAGCAGCCAGGACCCGGGACAGGGGAGAGATACGCAGTATTTT. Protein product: CASSQDPGQGRDTQYF.

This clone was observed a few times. The CDR3, as DNA: TGTGCCAGCAGCTACGGACTAGCGGGAGAGGATGAGCAGTTCTTC. It encodes CASSYGLAGEDEQFF. The genes are TRBV11-2 and TRBJ2-1; 13 nucleotides agree with TRBD2. V lost 4 bases, J lost 8 bases, and 5 bases stayed unmatched. The CDR3 runs to 15 residues. CDR1 and CDR2 from the germline V gene are SGHAT and FQNNGV.

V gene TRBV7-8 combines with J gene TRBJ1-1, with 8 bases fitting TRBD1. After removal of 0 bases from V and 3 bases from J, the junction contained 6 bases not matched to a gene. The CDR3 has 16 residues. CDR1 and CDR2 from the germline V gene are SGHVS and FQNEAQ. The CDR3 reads CASSLANRGVDTEAFF. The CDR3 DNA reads TGTGCCAGCAGCTTAGCAAACAGGGGGGTCGACACTGAAGCTTTCTTT.

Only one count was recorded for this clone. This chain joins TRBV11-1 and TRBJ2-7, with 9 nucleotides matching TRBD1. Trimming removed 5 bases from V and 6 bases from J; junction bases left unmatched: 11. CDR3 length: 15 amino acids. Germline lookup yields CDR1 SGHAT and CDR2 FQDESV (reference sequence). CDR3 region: CASSRGQGWGSEQYF. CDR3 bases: TGTGCCAGCAGCCGGGGACAGGGATGGGGAAGCGAGCAGTACTTC. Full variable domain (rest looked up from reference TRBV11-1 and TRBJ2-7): EAEVAQSPRYKITEKSQAVAFWCDPISGHATLYWYRQILGQGPELLVQFQDESVVDDSQLPKDRFSAERLKGVDSTLKIQPAELGDSAMYLCASSRGQGWGSEQYFGPGTRLTVT.

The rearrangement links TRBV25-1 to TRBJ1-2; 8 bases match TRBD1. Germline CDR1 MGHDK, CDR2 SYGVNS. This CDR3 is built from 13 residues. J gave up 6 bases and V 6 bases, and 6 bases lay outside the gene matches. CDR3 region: CASRLTGEDGYTF. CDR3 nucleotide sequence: TGTGCCAGCAGATTGACAGGGGAAGATGGCTACACCTTC.